This TCR beta chain originates from a study of blood T cell repertoires in COVID-19. Study-wide context: Material from acute and convalescent COVID-19 was sourced from the United States, Italy and Spain.

The cohort comprised adults aged about 18 to 89 years residing in approximately 25 US areas. Assignment of participants to cohorts was predicated upon participant-reported clinical history. Generated by immunoSEQ multiplex PCR, the TCRdb table keeps only in-frame clones and is missing some. Among approximately 470,000 clones listed, around 90% were seen once. The CDR3 length is 13 residues. The germline V gene encodes CDR1 MNHEY and CDR2 SVGAGI. With 7 bases removed from V and 2 bases from J, the gap between germline ends came to 10 bases. This clonotype originated in a woman aged 18-30 years who had recovered from COVID-19. The chain has TRBV6-5 and TRBJ2-3; perhaps TRBD1 as D (5 bases). Sequencing was done on a sample of PBMCs or T cells enriched from blood (not recorded which). CDR3 loop: CASTPGSTDTQYF. In DNA form, the CDR3 reads TGTGCCAGCACCCCAGGGTCCACAGATACGCAGTATTTT.